This TCR beta chain was captured by sequencing in a study of blood T cells in healthy people across ages. Findings and caveats of the study: Estimates of diversity drawn from one million T cells were considered underestimates.

A second about 7 to 12 cycle PCR used barcoded and J-beta primers. Every molecule of cDNA carried a tag from a template-switch adaptor with 12 random nucleotides. TCRdb re-called the 5' RACE reads with MiXCR, one entry per CDR3 protein. The table shows about 1.8 million distinct CDR3 sequences, with approximately 50% occurring only once. CDR1 is MGHRA and CDR2 is YSYEKL in the germline V gene. V was clipped by 0 bases and J by 0 bases, with 14 bases between them. The CDR3 has 17 residues. In this sample, this clonotype turned up once. Its antigen is not known. Caucasian, healthy and from Russia, the donors were aged between about 6 and 90. Isolated PBMCs totaled at least 7 million in each sample.

The TCR sequence derives from a woman aged 35 to 49 in good health. This chain joins TRBV4-1 and TRBJ1-2; D possibly corresponds to TRBD1 (5 bases). Material for sequencing was blood. CDR3 amino acids: CASSQDPVGLANYGYTF. CDR3 in DNA: TGCGCCAGCAGCCAAGATCCGGTGGGGCTAGCTAACTATGGCTACACCTTC.